This T cell receptor (beta chain) was profiled in a study of T cell repertoires in cytomegalovirus infection (dated 2019 in TCRdb). Notes on the research overall: Peptide stimulations targeted recently identified HLA-C-restricted CMV epitopes, whose presentation resists viral immunomodulation, together with well-studied HLA-B-restricted epitopes. Donor HLA type was relevant to the analysis, because carriage of CMV infection together with the matching HLA type was indicated by public TCR beta signatures. Broader findings and caveats from the paper: In both this cohort and an independent cohort of over 350 donors, the cumulative frequency of public TCR beta family members distinguished carriers of CMV infection plus the relevant HLA type. In the ex vivo response, HLA-C-restricted CMV-specific TCR beta clonotypes were dominant, and in two of eight donors the single most frequent clonotype came from this HLA-C-restricted group.

This clonotype was detected a few times. Its antigen remains unidentified. No base quality information exists; no much larger clone differs at one position. Sequences MNHNS (CDR1) and SASEGT (CDR2) are obtained from the germline V gene. Measured from the cysteine to the phenylalanine, the CDR3 is 16 residues long. This entry keeps only the CDR3 DNA: 48 bases, framed from base 1. V is pared back by 2 bases and J by 7 bases, with 21 bases lying between the germline termini. The treatment or condition label for this specimen denotes: in vitro stimulation with specific CMV peptide epitopes to enrich CMV-specific T cells. Reads for this sample came from an Illumina HiSeq 1500. TCRdb's own reprocessing of the public reads used fastp at Q25 and MiXCR and kept productive beta chains. Rows matching on CDR3 protein sequence are summarized as one entry with the most common DNA and genes. This sample comprises 900,000 to 950,000 distinct CDR3 sequences, approximately 31% of them detected only once. About an eighth of the sample is held by the ten biggest clonotypes.

This sequence was found in a human donor in good health (CMV status not recorded). Some clones in this sample may be carry-over from other donors' samples. Recombination linked TRBV6-1 to TRBJ2-7; a tentative D match to TRBD1 spans 7 bases. Sequences were derived from cultured CD8+ T cells from PBMCs, sampled from culture after CMV antigen stimulation. The DNA reads TGTGCCAGCAGTGAATATCGCGGGAAGGGGGCATTGGAGCAGTACTTC. Its coded protein is CASSEYRGKGALEQYF.